This entry concerns a single T cell receptor beta chain. Its antigen is currently not known. Per-base quality was not reported, and no clone a single base away is much larger than it. All of the isolated RNA was reverse transcribed with the High Capacity cDNA Reverse Transcription Kit, so expressed TCRB transcripts were sequenced. Deep immunoSEQ sequencing was applied to naive, central memory and regulatory T cell samples, giving an average of approximately 4 million total reads per sample. Sorted cells were lysed in RLT buffer, and RNA was extracted using DNase-treated RNeasy Micro or Mini kits according to cell number. Each cell subset was processed on its own to prevent cross-contamination, while patient and healthy donor samples were processed together. TCRB sequences were amplified from cDNA with the immunoSEQ multiplex PCR, producing 87-bp fragments spanning the CDR3 region. The amplicons were sequenced using the Illumina HiSeq platform. Per the source publication's procedure: PCR bias was computationally corrected using synthetic template baselines, reads within Hamming distance 2 were collapsed, and singletons that could not be merged were discarded. By aligning reads against IMGT, V, D and J genes, CDR3 length, and insertions or deletions at six rearrangement sites were assigned. Within each subset, clonotype counts were normalized to sorted cell number, and only after that were true diversity and Gini coefficients computed with the tcR R package. Repertoire sharing was quantified using the overlap coefficient calculated on TCRB nucleotide sequences. As a proxy for the pre-selection repertoire, out-of-frame TCRB sequences from naive cells were analyzed. TCRdb's version of the immuneACCESS table is confined to in-frame rearrangements and falls short of the full clone set. An unresolved V gene accounts for under half of the shortfall where checked; the remainder is of unknown origin. V, J and clone size were drawn from that table, and D and trimming were deduced from the DNA. The sample yields 550,000 to 850,000 clones; around 15% were counted once. Less than 0.025% of the sample lies in the top ten.

Relative to germline, V is missing 6 bases and J is missing 5 bases, with 7 bases of the junction outside any gene match. Looking up the germline V gene (reference sequence) yields CDR1 GTSNPN and CDR2 SVGIG. Measured from the cysteine to the phenylalanine, the CDR3 is 13 residues long. The CDR3 DNA has 39 bases and is translated from base 1. These data are taken from a study of beta chain features in type 1 diabetes (dated by TCRdb to between 2017 and 2018). Study-wide context: Mean age, gender distribution, total cell number and subset yield were not different between patients and healthy donors. A total of some 110 million sorted cells were examined across all samples, and a strong correlation was observed between cell number per subset and RNA yield. The study compared TCRB repertoires of sorted circulating CD4+ T cell subsets between recently diagnosed type 1 diabetes patients and matched healthy donors. Regulatory and stem cell-like memory subsets were obtained from only 8 patients and roughly eight healthy donors, while naive and central memory subsets were obtained from all 30 or so donors.

Paper-wide results and their limitations: Because cDNA was sequenced instead of genomic DNA, activated cells with high expression could be over-represented, although the groups did not differ in activation or CD3 levels. A moderate but significant shortening of TCRB CDR3 length was observed in type 1 diabetes patients in all four CD4+ subsets. Naive, central memory and regulatory TCRB repertoires appeared to be more similar among patients than among healthy donors. PCR may preferentially amplify shorter templates, but because patient and control samples were amplified and corrected together, any resulting skew would affect both groups equally. At VDJ recombination sites, patients with type 1 diabetes made fewer insertions and deleted more nucleotides, a pattern implying thymic rearrangement abnormalities. Because small numbers of individuals were included in the HLA sub-analyses, any influence of HLA type on TCRB rearrangement was left unresolved.

From each donor, a single peripheral blood sample of about 120 mL on average was drawn into heparinised tubes. Naive, central memory, regulatory and stem cell-like memory CD4+ T cells were sorted on a BD FACSAria II using a panel including CD45RO, CCR7, CD25, CD127, CD95 and CD27. A purity above 98% was achieved for all sorted populations. Right away, PBMCs were isolated by Lymphoprep density gradient centrifugation and were stained directly, with no culture step. So that batch effects would be minimized, each experiment stained and sorted samples in pairs, pairing one healthy donor with one patient.

Sequenced input: naive CD4+ T cells from blood. Taken with the paper, the label for cell subset or site translates to: true naive CD4+ T cells. The rearranged segments are TRBV30 and TRBJ1-5, with 7 middle bases fitting TRBD1. The sequence was obtained from a man between 18 and 35 years old with type 1 diabetes. The nucleotide sequence reads TGTGCCTGCTCGACAGGGACCGATCAGCCCCAGCATTTT. This yields the protein CACSTGTDQPQHF.